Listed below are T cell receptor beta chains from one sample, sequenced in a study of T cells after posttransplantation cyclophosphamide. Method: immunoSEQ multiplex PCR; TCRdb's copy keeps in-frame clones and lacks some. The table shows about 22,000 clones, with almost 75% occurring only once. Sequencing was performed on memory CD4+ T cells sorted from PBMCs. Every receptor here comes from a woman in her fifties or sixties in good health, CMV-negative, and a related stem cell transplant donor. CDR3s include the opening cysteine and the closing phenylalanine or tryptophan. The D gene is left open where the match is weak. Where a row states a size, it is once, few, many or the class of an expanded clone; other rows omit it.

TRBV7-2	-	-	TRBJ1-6	TGTGCCAGCAGCTTAGCGCGGGGGGGCTATAATTCACCCCTCCACTTT	CASSLARGGYNSPLHF
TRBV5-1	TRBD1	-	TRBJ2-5	TGCGCCAGCAGCTTGGTTGGACAGGGGTATCAAGAGACCCAGTACTTC	CASSLVGQGYQETQYF
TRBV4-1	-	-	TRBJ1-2	TGCGCCAGCAGCAGCCAAATCGTAGGGAGAGGCTACACCTTC	CASSSQIVGRGYTF
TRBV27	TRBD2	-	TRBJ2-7	TGTGCCAGCAGTTTAAAGGTTAGCGGGAGCTCCTACGAGCAGTACTTC	CASSLKVSGSSYEQYF
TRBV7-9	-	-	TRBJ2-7	TGTGCCAGCAGCCTCGGATGGGCGGACAGCTCCTACGAGCAGTACTTC	CASSLGWADSSYEQYF
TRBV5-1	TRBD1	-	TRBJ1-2	TGCGCCAGCAGACCGGACAGGGGGCTTGGCTACACCTTC	CASRPDRGLGYTF
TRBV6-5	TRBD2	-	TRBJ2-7	TGTGCCAGCAGTTACTTGACTAGCCCGGGGGAGCAGTACTTC	CASSYLTSPGEQYF
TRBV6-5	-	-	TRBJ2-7	TGTGCCAGCAGTTACCCGGGACAAGCGAACTTC	CASSYPGQANF
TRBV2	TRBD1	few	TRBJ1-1	TGTGCCAGCACCAGGGGGGCAGAATTCATGAACACTGAAGCTTTCTTT	CASTRGAEFMNTEAFF
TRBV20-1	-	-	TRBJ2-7	TGCAGTGCCCCCGAGGGCCAGCGGCAGTACTTC	CSAPEGQRQYF
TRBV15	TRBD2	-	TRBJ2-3	TGTGCCACCAGCAGAGATGGACTAGCGACAGATACGCAGTATTTT	CATSRDGLATDTQYF
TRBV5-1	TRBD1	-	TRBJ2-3	TGCGCCAGCAGCTTGGGACAGGGGGCAGATACGCAGTATTTT	CASSLGQGADTQYF
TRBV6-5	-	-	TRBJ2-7	TGTGCCAGCAGTAACTCTCGGAGCTCCTACGAGCAGTACTTC	CASSNSRSSYEQYF
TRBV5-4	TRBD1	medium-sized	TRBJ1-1	TGTGCCAGCAGCCCGGGACAGGGCTTGAACACTGAAGCTTTCTTT	CASSPGQGLNTEAFF
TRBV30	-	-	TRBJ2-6	TGTGCCTGGACCCGTGCAGGGAAGGGTCGCTCTGGGGCCAACGTCCTGACTTTC	CAWTRAGKGRSGANVLTF
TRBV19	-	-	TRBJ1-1	TGTGCCAGTAGTCGGGTACGTACTGAAGCTTTCTTT	CASSRVRTEAFF
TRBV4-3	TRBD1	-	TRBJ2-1	TGCGCCAGCAGTCAGGGACAGGGGGCAAGTGAGCAGTTCTTC	CASSQGQGASEQFF
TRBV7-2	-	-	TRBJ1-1	TGTGCCAGCAGCTTAGCCATCATGAACACTGAAGCTTTCTTT	CASSLAIMNTEAFF
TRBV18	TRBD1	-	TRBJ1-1	TGTGCCAGCTCACCGACAGGGCTAGAAGGGACTGAAGCTTTCTTT	CASSPTGLEGTEAFF
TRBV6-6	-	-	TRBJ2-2	TGTGCCAGCAGTCCTAGACTAGCCGGGGAGCTGTTTTTT	CASSPRLAGELFF
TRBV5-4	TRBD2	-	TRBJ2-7	TGTGCCAGCAGCTTGAAGGCTAGCGGGAGGAGGAGAGAGGCCTACGAGCAGTACTTC	CASSLKASGRRREAYEQYF
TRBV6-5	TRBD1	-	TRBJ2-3	TGTGCCAGCAGTACCCGGGACAGCGACACAGATACGCAGTATTTT	CASSTRDSDTDTQYF
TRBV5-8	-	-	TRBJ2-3	TGTGCCAGCAGCCCCGAAGGGGGTACGTGGGATACGCAGTATTTT	CASSPEGGTWDTQYF
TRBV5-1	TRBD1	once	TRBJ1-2	TGCGCCAGCAGCCCGGACAGGGGGGCTAATGGCTACACCTTC	CASSPDRGANGYTF
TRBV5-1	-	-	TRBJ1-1	TGCGCCAGCAGCTTGGTATGGGGCTTAAACACTGAAGCTTTCTTT	CASSLVWGLNTEAFF
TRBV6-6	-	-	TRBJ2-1	TGTGCCAGCACTCGGACTGGGAACTACAATGAGCAGTTCTTC	CASTRTGNYNEQFF
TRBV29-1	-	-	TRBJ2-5	TGCAGCGTTGTGCACAACCAAGAGACCCAGTACTTC	CSVVHNQETQYF
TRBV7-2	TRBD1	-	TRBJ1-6	TGTGCCAGCAGCTCAATCCGGGACAGGGGCTCACCCCTCCACTTT	CASSSIRDRGSPLHF
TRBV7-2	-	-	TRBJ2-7	TGTGCCAGCAGCCCATCCTACGAGCAGTACTTC	CASSPSYEQYF
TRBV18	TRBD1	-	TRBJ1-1	TGTGCCAGCTCATCGACAGGGAGGCACACTGAAGCTTTCTTT	CASSSTGRHTEAFF
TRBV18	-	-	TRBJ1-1	TGTGCCAGCTCAATAAACGGGAGGACTGAAGCTTTCTTT	CASSINGRTEAFF
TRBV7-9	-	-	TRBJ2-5	TGTGCCAGCAGCTTAGCAAGCGCGGGGGCACAAGAGACCCAGTACTTC	CASSLASAGAQETQYF
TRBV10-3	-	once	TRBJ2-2	TGTGCCACCAGAGATGGGGGGAGGACCGGGGAGCTGTTTTTT	CATRDGGRTGELFF
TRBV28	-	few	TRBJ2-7	TGTGCCAGCAGTTCCCCGCGCTACGAGCAGTACTTC	CASSSPRYEQYF
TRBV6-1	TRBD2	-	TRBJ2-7	TGTGCCAGCAAGAGCGGGAGGATGAACGAGCAGTACTTC	CASKSGRMNEQYF
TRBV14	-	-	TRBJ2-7	TGTGCCAGCAGCCAAGGGGACTTTACCCGGGGAGAGCAGTACTTC	CASSQGDFTRGEQYF
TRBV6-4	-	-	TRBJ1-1	TGTGCCAGCAGGCAGACCAGACTAATGAACACTGAAGCTTTCTTT	CASRQTRLMNTEAFF
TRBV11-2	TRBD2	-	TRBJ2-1	TGTGCCAGCAGCTCTAGCGGGGGGTCCCGGCGGGCCCCCGTGGGTGAGCAGTTCTTC	CASSSSGGSRRAPVGEQFF
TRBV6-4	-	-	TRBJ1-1	TGTGCCAGCAGGCAGACCGGACTAATGAACACTGAAGCTTTCTTT	CASRQTGLMNTEAFF
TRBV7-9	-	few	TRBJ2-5	TGTGCCAGCAGCACAAACCCCCAAGAGACCCAGTACTTC	CASSTNPQETQYF